Each of the 26 T cell receptor beta chains below was sequenced from the same sample in a study of post-analysis software for immune sequencing data. Whole-study findings and limits: TRBV5-6, TRBV5-1 and TRBV20-1 belonged to a set of roughly 5 TRBV segments that were more frequent in patients than controls.

The antigens these receptors bind are not known. Unique-molecular-identifier-tagged TCR beta cDNA libraries were used. From the PCR reads, TCRdb called clonotypes with MiXCR, one entry per CDR3 protein. This table holds about 820,000 distinct CDR3 sequences, approximately 53% found once. The sample consisted of blood. All receptors derive from a girl between 5 and 17 years old with multiple sclerosis.

This clonotype turned up a few times. The rearrangement links TRBV12-3 or TRBV12-4 to TRBJ2-1; TRBD2 might be the D (6 bases). The CDR3 runs to 16 residues. Between the trimmed V and J ends, which lost 4 bases and 0 bases, there was a span of 13 bases. CDR3 nucleotide sequence: TGTGCCAGCAGTTATTCGCGGGGCAGCTCCTACAATGAGCAGTTCTTC. Its translation is CASSYSRGSSYNEQFF.

V and J are TRBV10-3 and TRBJ2-3, with D uncertain. The CDR3 contains 11 residues. Trimming removed 2 bases from V and 4 bases from J, with 1 base in between. CDR1 ENHRY and CDR2 SYGVKD come from the germline V gene. In DNA, the CDR3 is TGTGCCATCAGTGAGGCAGATACGCAGTATTTT. It codes for CAISEADTQYF.

As DNA, the CDR3 is TGCAGCGCCTCGAGGGGAACAGGGAACACTGAAGCTTTCTTT. Protein sequence: CSASRGTGNTEAFF. The chain recombines TRBV29-1 with TRBJ1-1; a possible D gene is TRBD1 (5 bases). The CDR3 loop spans 14 amino acids. Germline CDR1 is SQVTM and CDR2 is ANQGSEA. V was cut by 7 bases and J by 1 base, with 16 bases left in between.

V and J are TRBV11-2 and TRBJ2-7; D call uncertain. V shed 4 bases and J shed 0 bases, with 7 bases lying between them. This CDR3 is built from 13 residues. From germline, CDR1 is SGHAT and CDR2 FQNNGV. The CDR3 reads CASSWPSSYEQYF. The CDR3 DNA reads as TGTGCCAGCAGCTGGCCTAGCTCCTACGAGCAGTACTTC.

This clonotype appeared once. The rearrangement uses TRBV7-9 and TRBJ2-7, with TRBD1 matching 9 bases. The CDR3 length is 15 residues. From germline, CDR1 is SEHNR and CDR2 FQNEAQ (reference sequence). Germline trimming cut 5 bases from V and 6 bases from J; bases unmatched to any gene: 11. The CDR3 reads CASSRRGTGIGEQYF. DNA for the CDR3: TGTGCCAGCAGCCGGAGGGGGACAGGGATCGGCGAGCAGTACTTC.

This clonotype was seen many times. The chain recombines TRBV7-2 with TRBJ2-5; 9 nucleotides match TRBD2. The CDR3 contains 15 residues. Germline V CDR1 and CDR2: SGHTA, FQGNSA. After removal of 1 base from V and 1 base from J, the junction contained 1 base not matched to a gene. CDR3 sequence reads: CASSLGGGGQETQYF. The CDR3 nucleotides are TGTGCCAGCAGCTTAGGCGGGGGGGGCCAAGAGACCCAGTACTTC.

This clonotype turned up a few times. DNA of the CDR3: TGTGCCACCAGCAGAGATCCGACAGGCCGCGGCACCTACGAGCAGTACTTC. Its protein product is CATSRDPTGRGTYEQYF. The chain joins TRBV15 to TRBJ2-5, with D perhaps matching TRBD1 (6 bases). The tail of the sequence fits TRBJ2-7 better, so the J call may be wrong. CDR3 length: 17 residues. The germline V gene encodes CDR1 LNHNV and CDR2 YYDKDF (reference sequence).

The genes are TRBV7-9 and TRBJ1-2; 8 bases fit TRBD1. This CDR3 comprises 15 residues. CDR1 and CDR2 (germline): SEHNR, FQNEAQ (reference sequence). The V segment lost 5 bases and the J segment 4 bases; nucleotides outside the gene matches: 9. CDR3 in amino acids: CASSPGGPFPYGYTF. The CDR3 DNA reads TGTGCCAGCAGCCCAGGGGGCCCCTTTCCCTATGGCTACACCTTC.

J is TRBJ2-5 and V is TRBV7-2; D remains ambiguous. The DNA end is more similar to TRBJ2-7, so the J call may be wrong. Germline assignment: CDR1 SGHTA and CDR2 FQGNSA. This CDR3 has 15 residues. The CDR3 DNA follows: TGTGCCAGCAGCTTAGTTGCGATCCGAACCTACGAGCAGTACTTC. This translates into CASSLVAIRTYEQYF.

The CDR3 sequence is CASSNFDQPQHF. CDR3 DNA: TGTGCCAGCAGTAATTTTGATCAGCCCCAGCATTTT. The V and J genes are TRBV2 and TRBJ1-5; D is unresolved. CDR1 and CDR2 from the germline V gene are SNHLY and FYNNEI. Trimming took 5 bases from V and 5 from J, leaving 7 bases between them. The length of the CDR3 is 12 residues. The full variable domain, rest sourced from reference TRBV2 and TRBJ1-5, is EPEVTQTPSHQVTQMGQEVILRCVPISNHLYFYWYRQILGQKVEFLVSFYNNEISEKSEIFDDQFSVERPDGSNFTLKIRSTKLEDSAMYFCASSNFDQPQHFGDGTRLSIL.

As regards this clonotype: Mismatch with germline at one junction end may stem from a read error. The chain carries TRBV6-4 and TRBJ2-3; 8 bases are shared with TRBD2. This CDR3 is built from 15 residues. Germline values: CDR1 MRHNA, CDR2 SNTAGT. The CDR3 protein is CAGSDGTGGTDTQYF. The CDR3 DNA sequence: TGTGCCGGCAGTGACGGGACGGGGGGGACAGATACGCAGTATTTT.

This clonotype was counted only a few times. The chain couples TRBV6-6 to TRBJ2-1, with D perhaps TRBD1 or TRBD2 (5 bases each). The CDR3 contains 15 residues. V shed 5 bases and J shed 5 bases, with 16 bases lying between them. Looked up from germline, CDR1 is MNHNY and CDR2 is SVGAGI (reference sequence). This CDR3 is CASSTPSGHDNEQFF. CDR3 nucleotides: TGTGCCAGCAGTACCCCATCGGGGCACGACAATGAGCAGTTCTTC.

The V and J genes are TRBV7-9 and TRBJ1-2; the match to TRBD1 covers 8 bases. Unmatched junction bases numbered 13, after V lost 5 bases and J lost 8 bases. The germline V gene has CDR1 SEHNR and CDR2 FQNEAQ (reference sequence). The CDR3 runs 15 residues. The DNA for the CDR3 is TGTGCCAGCAGCCCCCCCGGGACAGGCGTCGAGGGCTACACCTTC. It yields the protein CASSPPGTGVEGYTF.

This clonotype is a singleton in its sample. The V and J genes are TRBV5-1 and TRBJ2-2; 7 bases fit TRBD1. The CDR3 spans 16 residues. CDR1 and CDR2 (germline): SGHRS, YFSETQ. V shed 0 bases, J shed 3 bases, and the junction held 5 bases outside the gene matches. The CDR3, as DNA: TGCGCCAGCAGCTTGGATGGGACAGATCACACCGGGGAGCTGTTTTTT. Translated: CASSLDGTDHTGELFF. Full variable domain (outside the CDR3, taken from reference TRBV5-1 and TRBJ2-2): KAGVTQTPRYLIKTRGQQVTLSCSPISGHRSVSWYQQTPGQGLQFLFEYFSETQRNKGNFPGRFSGRQFSNSRSEMNVSTLELGDSALYLCASSLDGTDHTGELFFGEGSRLTVL.

This clonotype was counted a few times. This chain connects TRBV29-1 to TRBJ1-6, with D possibly TRBD1 on 6 matching bases. Germline-derived CDR1 and CDR2 are SQVTM and ANQGSEA. The CDR3 totals 18 residues. The V and J ends lost 3 bases and 7 bases respectively, with 25 bases between them. In DNA form, the CDR3 reads TGCAGCGTTGATAGGCCGGACCACTCCGGGACACGGAATTCACCCCTCCACTTT. It is translated as CSVDRPDHSGTRNSPLHF.

The CDR3 region is CASSGGQESSYNEQFF. In DNA form, the CDR3 reads TGCGCCAGCAGCGGGGGACAGGAGAGCTCCTACAATGAGCAGTTCTTC. The chain recombines TRBV5-1 with TRBJ2-1; 8 nucleotides agree with TRBD1. J lost 0 bases, V lost 4 bases, and 6 bases had no gene match. This CDR3 comprises 16 residues. The germline V gene encodes CDR1 SGHRS and CDR2 YFSETQ.

This chain joins TRBV11-2 and TRBJ2-5; TRBD1 might be the D (5 bases). The J call may be mistaken, given a closer DNA end match to TRBJ2-7. Germline V lookup: CDR1 SGHAT, CDR2 FQNNGV. The CDR3 length is 15 residues. The CDR3 DNA sequence: TGTGCCAGCAGCTTATATGGCAGGGCTGGAGACGAGCAGTACTTC. Its translation is CASSLYGRAGDEQYF.

This clonotype was seen more than once but under ten times. The genes are TRBV6-5 and TRBJ1-1, with D hard to call. There are 14 residues in the CDR3. CDR1 and CDR2 from the germline V gene are MNHEY and SVGAGI. V was trimmed by 3 bases and J by 1 base, leaving 9 bases between them. The CDR3 reads CASSYAAGNTEAFF. In nucleotides, the CDR3 is TGTGCCAGCAGTTATGCGGCGGGGAACACTGAAGCTTTCTTT.

The chain couples TRBV7-8 to TRBJ2-7; 7 nucleotides line up with TRBD2. There are 15 residues in the CDR3. The V gene end was trimmed by 5 bases and the J gene end by 0 bases; junction bases not matched to a gene: 7. The germline V gene has CDR1 SGHVS and CDR2 FQNEAQ. The CDR3 reads CASSPRGVSSYEQYF. CDR3 in DNA: TGTGCCAGCAGCCCCCGGGGGGTCAGCTCCTACGAGCAGTACTTC.

The chain joins TRBV20-1 to TRBJ1-2, with D unclear. Germline V CDR1 and CDR2: DFQATT, SNEGSKA (reference sequence). Trimming took off 0 bases at V and 3 bases at J, with 11 bases between the two ends. The CDR3 spans 14 residues. Here the CDR3 DNA reads TGCAGTGCTAGAGAATGGACCCGTGACTATGGCTACACCTTC. As protein: CSAREWTRDYGYTF.

The V and J genes are TRBV3-1 and TRBJ1-5; tentative D call: TRBD1 (6 bases). The CDR3 has 16 residues. The V end lost 2 bases, the J end lost 6 bases, and 17 bases lay between the germline ends. The germline CDR1 and CDR2 sequences are LGHDT and YNNKEL (reference sequence). The DNA for the CDR3 is TGTGCCAGCAGCCAATCATCCCAGGGGTTCCGTCAGCCCCAGCATTTT. Its protein is CASSQSSQGFRQPQHF.

The chain combines TRBV6-6 with TRBJ2-5, with D maybe TRBD2 (6 bases). Trimming took 0 bases from V and 2 from J, leaving 10 bases between them. Germline CDR1 and CDR2: MNHNY and SVGAGI (reference sequence). The CDR3 length is 15 residues. The CDR3 region has the DNA TGTGCCAGCAGTTACTCAAGGCTAGCGCAAGAGACCCAGTACTTC. It specifies CASSYSRLAQETQYF.

This chain joins TRBV7-8 and TRBJ2-5, with D unclear. The J call may be faulty, since TRBJ2-1 better matches the DNA end. The CDR3 consists of 11 residues. Germline V gene lookup returns CDR1 SGHVS and CDR2 FQNEAQ. CDR3 protein: CASSFEETQFF. The DNA of the CDR3 is TGTGCCAGCAGCTTCGAAGAGACCCAGTTCTTC.

CDR3 loop: CASSDKGPYEQYF. The CDR3 bases are TGTGCCAGCAGTGACAAAGGCCCCTACGAGCAGTACTTC. The chain carries TRBV27 and TRBJ2-7; no clear D. Germline lookup yields CDR1 MNHEY and CDR2 SMNVEV (reference sequence). V gave up 5 bases and J gave up 2 bases, with 10 bases separating them. The CDR3 length is 13 residues.

This clonotype was observed a handful of times. This sequence joins TRBV5-1 and TRBJ2-5; D may match TRBD1 or TRBD2 (5 bases each). CDR3 length: 16 residues. The V end lost 3 bases, the J end lost 4 bases, and 19 bases lay between the germline ends. Per the germline V gene, CDR1 is SGHRS and CDR2 is YFSETQ. CDR3 nucleotide sequence: TGCGCCAGCAGCTCCCGGGGACCGAGCGCCGTAGAGACCCAGTACTTC. Encoded protein: CASSSRGPSAVETQYF. Full variable domain (rest looked up from reference TRBV5-1 and TRBJ2-5): KAGVTQTPRYLIKTRGQQVTLSCSPISGHRSVSWYQQTPGQGLQFLFEYFSETQRNKGNFPGRFSGRQFSNSRSEMNVSTLELGDSALYLCASSSRGPSAVETQYFGPGTRLLVL.

This clonotype was counted a few times. The chain links TRBV29-1 to TRBJ1-2, with 9 nucleotides matching TRBD1. CDR1 SQVTM and CDR2 ANQGSEA come from the germline V gene. V was pared by 7 bases and J by 4 bases, with 7 bases of the junction left unmatched. The CDR3 has 13 residues. CDR3 loop: CSGSGQGTYGYTF. Written as DNA, the CDR3 is TGCAGCGGAAGTGGACAGGGGACCTATGGCTACACCTTC.